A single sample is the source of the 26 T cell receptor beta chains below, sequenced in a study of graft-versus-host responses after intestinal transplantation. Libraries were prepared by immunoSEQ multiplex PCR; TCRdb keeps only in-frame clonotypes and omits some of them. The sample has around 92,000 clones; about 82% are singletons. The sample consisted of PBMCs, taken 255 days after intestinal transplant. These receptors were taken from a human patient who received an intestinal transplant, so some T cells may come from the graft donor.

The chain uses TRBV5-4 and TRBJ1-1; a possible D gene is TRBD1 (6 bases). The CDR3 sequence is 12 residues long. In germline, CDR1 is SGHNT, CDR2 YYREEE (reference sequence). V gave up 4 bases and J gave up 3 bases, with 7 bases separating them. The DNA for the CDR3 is TGTGCCAGCAGCGCAGGGGACACTGAAGCTTTCTTT. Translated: CASSAGDTEAFF.

CDR3 sequence (DNA): TGCGCCAGCAGCCCCATCCCCATTTCAGGGTACGAGCAGTACTTC. Translated: CASSPIPISGYEQYF. The gene calls are TRBV5-1 and TRBJ2-7; the D gene is possibly TRBD1 (5 bases). The CDR3 sequence is 15 residues long. With 4 bases removed from V and 4 bases from J, the gap between germline ends came to 18 bases. CDR1 SGHRS and CDR2 YFSETQ come from the germline V gene. The full variable domain, rest sourced from reference TRBV5-1 and TRBJ2-7, is KAGVTQTPRYLIKTRGQQVTLSCSPISGHRSVSWYQQTPGQGLQFLFEYFSETQRNKGNFPGRFSGRQFSNSRSEMNVSTLELGDSALYLCASSPIPISGYEQYFGPGTRLTVT.

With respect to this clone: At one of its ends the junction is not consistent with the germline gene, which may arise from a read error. CDR3 sequence: CASSQPGQGRIRF. The CDR3, as DNA: TGTGCCAGCAGTCAACCGGGACAGGGCCGAATCCGCTTC. The chain is built from TRBV6-5 and TRBJ1-2, with TRBD1 matching over 9 bases. This CDR3 is 13 amino acids long. CDR1 is MNHEY and CDR2 is SVGAGI in the germline V gene.

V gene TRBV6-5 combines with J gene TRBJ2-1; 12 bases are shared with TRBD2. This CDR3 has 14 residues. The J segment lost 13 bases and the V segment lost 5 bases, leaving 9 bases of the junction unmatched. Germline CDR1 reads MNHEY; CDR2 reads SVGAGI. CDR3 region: CASSDRGLAGTQFF. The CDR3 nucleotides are TGTGCCAGCAGTGACCGAGGACTAGCGGGGACACAGTTCTTC.

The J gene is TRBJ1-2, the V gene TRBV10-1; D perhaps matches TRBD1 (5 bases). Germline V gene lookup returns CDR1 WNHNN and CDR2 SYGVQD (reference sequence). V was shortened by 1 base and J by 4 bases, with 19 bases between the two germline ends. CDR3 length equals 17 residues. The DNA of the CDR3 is TGCGCCAGCAGTGAGTTCCGCAGGCAGGGTCGCTTCTATGGCTACACCTTC. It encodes CASSEFRRQGRFYGYTF.

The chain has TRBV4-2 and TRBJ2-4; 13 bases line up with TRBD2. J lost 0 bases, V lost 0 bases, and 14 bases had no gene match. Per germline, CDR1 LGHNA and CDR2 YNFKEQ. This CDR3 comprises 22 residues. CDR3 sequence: CASSQDLPLRTSGGIAKNIQYF. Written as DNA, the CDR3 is TGTGCCAGCAGCCAAGATCTCCCCCTCAGGACTAGCGGGGGCATAGCCAAAAACATTCAGTACTTC.

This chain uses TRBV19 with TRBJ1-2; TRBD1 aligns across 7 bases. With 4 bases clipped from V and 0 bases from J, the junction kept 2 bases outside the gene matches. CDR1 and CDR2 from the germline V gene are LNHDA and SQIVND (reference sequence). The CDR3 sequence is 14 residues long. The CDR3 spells CASSTGQTNYGYTF. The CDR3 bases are TGTGCCAGTAGTACGGGACAGACTAACTATGGCTACACCTTC. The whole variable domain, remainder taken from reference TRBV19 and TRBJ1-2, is DGGITQSPKYLFRKEGQNVTLSCEQNLNHDAMYWYRQDPGQGLRLIYYSQIVNDFQKGDIAEGYSVSREKKESFPLTVTSAQKNPTAFYLCASSTGQTNYGYTFGSGTRLTVV.

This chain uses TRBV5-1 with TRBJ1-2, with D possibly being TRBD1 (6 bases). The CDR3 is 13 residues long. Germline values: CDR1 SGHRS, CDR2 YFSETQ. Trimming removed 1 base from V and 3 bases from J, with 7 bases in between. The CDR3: CASSLTGYYGYTF. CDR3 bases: TGCGCCAGCAGCTTGACAGGGTACTATGGCTACACCTTC.

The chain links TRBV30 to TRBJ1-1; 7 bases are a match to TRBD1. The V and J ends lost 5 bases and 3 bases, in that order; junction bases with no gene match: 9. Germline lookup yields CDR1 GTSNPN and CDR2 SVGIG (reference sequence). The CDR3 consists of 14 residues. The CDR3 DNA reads TGTGCCTGGCCCGACAGGGAGAGGCACACTGAAGCTTTCTTT. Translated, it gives CAWPDRERHTEAFF. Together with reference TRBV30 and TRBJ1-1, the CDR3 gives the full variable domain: SQTIHQWPATLVQPVGSPLSLECTVEGTSNPNLYWYRQAAGRGLQLLFYSVGIGQISSEVPQNLSASRPQDRQFILSSKKLLLSDSGFYLCAWPDRERHTEAFFGQGTRLTVV.

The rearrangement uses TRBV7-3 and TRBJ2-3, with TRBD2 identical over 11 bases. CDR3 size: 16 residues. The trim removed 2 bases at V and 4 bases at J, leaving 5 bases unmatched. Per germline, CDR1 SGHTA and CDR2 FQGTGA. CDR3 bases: TGTGCCAGCAGCTTACTAGCGGGGGGCCCGGCAGATACGCAGTATTTT. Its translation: CASSLLAGGPADTQYF.

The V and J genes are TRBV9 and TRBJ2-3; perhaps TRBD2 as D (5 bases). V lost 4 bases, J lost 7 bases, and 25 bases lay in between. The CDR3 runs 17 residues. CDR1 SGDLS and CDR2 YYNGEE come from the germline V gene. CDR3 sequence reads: CASSPSGRAAKLNTQYF. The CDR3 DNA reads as TGTGCCAGCAGCCCCAGTGGGCGGGCGGCCAAACTAAATACGCAGTATTTT.

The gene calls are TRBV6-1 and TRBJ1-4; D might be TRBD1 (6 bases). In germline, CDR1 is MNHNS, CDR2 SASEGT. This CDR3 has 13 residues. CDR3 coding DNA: TGTCCACCGGAGAGGGGGAGAGGGGAAAAACTGTTTTTT. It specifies CPPERGRGEKLFF.

CDR3 loop: CASGGQGSYEQYF. CDR3 coding DNA: TGTGCCAGCGGGGGACAGGGGAGCTACGAGCAGTACTTC. This rearrangement joins TRBV7-9 to TRBJ2-7, with 10 bases matching TRBD1. V lost 8 bases, J lost 3 bases, and 4 bases stayed unmatched. The CDR3 runs 13 residues. Germline CDR1 and CDR2: SEHNR and FQNEAQ (reference sequence).

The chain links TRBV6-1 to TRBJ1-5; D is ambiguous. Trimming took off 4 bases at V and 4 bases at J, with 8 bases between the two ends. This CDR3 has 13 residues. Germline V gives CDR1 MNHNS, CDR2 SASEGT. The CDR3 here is CASSVPPNQPQHF. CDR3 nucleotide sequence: TGTGCCAGCAGTGTTCCCCCTAATCAGCCCCAGCATTTT.

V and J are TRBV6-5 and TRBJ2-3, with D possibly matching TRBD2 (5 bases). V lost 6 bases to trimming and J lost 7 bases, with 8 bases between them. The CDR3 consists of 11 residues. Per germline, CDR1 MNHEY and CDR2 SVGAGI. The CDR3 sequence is CASSDYNTQYF. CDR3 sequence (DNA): TGTGCCAGCAGCGACTATAATACGCAGTATTTT.

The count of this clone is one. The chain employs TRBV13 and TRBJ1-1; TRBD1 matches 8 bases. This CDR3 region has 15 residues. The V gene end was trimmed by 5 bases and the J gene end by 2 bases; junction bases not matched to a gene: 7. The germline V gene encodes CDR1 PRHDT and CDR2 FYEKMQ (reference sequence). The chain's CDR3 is CASSPRQGRNTEAFF. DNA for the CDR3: TGTGCCAGCAGCCCCCGACAGGGGAGAAACACTGAAGCTTTCTTT.

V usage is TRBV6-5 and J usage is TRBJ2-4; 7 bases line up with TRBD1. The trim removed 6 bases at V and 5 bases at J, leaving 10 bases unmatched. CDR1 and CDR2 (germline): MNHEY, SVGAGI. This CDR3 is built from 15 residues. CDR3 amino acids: CASSQDREGQNIQYF. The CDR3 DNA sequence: TGTGCCAGCAGCCAAGACAGGGAAGGTCAAAACATTCAGTACTTC.

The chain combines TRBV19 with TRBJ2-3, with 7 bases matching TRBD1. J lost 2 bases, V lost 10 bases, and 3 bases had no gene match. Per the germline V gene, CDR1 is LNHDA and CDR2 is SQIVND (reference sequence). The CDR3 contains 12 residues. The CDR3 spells CATGGITDTQYF. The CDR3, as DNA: TGTGCCACAGGGGGAATCACAGATACGCAGTATTTT.

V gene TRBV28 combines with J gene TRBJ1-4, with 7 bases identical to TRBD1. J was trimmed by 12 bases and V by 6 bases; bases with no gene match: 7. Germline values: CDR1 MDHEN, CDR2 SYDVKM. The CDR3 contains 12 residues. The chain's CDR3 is CASRKGAGELFF. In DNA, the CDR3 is TGTGCCAGCAGGAAGGGGGCCGGGGAACTGTTTTTT. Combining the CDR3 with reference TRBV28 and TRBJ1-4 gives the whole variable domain DVKVTQSSRYLVKRTGEKVFLECVQDMDHENMFWYRQDPGLGLRLIYFSYDVKMKEKGDIPEGYSVSREKKERFSLILESASTNQTSMYLCASRKGAGELFFGSGTQLSVL.

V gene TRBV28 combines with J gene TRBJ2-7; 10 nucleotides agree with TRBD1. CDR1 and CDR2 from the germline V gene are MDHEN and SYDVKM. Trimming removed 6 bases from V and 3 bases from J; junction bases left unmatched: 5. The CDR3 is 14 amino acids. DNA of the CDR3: TGTGCCAGCAGCCCCGGGACAGGGGTCTACGAGCAGTACTTC. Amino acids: CASSPGTGVYEQYF.

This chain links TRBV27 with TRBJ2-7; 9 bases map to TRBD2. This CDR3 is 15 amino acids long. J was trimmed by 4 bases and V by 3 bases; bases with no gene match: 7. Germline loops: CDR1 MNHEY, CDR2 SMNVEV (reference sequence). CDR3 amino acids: CASSLKAGGIYEQYF. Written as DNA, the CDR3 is TGTGCCAGCAGTTTGAAGGCGGGAGGGATATACGAGCAGTACTTC.

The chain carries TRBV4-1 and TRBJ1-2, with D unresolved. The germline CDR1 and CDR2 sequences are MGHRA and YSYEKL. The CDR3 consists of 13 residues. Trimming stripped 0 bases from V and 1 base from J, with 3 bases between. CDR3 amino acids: CASSQDSNYGYTF. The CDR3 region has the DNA TGCGCCAGCAGCCAAGACAGTAACTATGGCTACACCTTC.

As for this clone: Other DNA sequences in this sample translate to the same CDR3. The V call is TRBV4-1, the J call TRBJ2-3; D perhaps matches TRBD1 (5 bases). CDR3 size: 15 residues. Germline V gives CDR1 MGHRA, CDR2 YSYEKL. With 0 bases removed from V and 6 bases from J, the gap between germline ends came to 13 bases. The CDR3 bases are TGCGCCAGCAGCCAAGAAGGGGTTAGGACCGATACGCAGTATTTT. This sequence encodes CASSQEGVRTDTQYF.

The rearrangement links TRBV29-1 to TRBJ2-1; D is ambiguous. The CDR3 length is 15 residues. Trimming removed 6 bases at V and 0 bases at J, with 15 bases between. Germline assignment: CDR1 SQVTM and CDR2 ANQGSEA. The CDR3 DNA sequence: TGCAGCGTGGGCCGGGCGGTAGGCTCCTACAATGAGCAGTTCTTC. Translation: CSVGRAVGSYNEQFF.

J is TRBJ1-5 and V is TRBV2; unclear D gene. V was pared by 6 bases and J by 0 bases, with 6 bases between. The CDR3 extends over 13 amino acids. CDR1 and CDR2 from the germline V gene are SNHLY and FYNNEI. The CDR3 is CASRQYSNQPQHF. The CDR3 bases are TGTGCCAGCAGACAGTATAGCAATCAGCCCCAGCATTTT.

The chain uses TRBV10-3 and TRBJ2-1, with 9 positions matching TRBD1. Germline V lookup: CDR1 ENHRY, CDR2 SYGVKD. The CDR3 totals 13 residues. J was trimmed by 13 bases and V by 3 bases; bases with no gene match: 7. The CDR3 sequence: CAISDETGGIQFF. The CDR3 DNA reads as TGTGCCATCAGTGACGAAACAGGGGGCATTCAGTTCTTC.